One and the same sample provided the 32 T cell receptor beta chains below, sequenced in a study of cytomegalovirus exposure and HLA in healthy donors. PCR involved 60 Vbeta and 13 Jbeta primers. The data were produced by immunoSEQ multiplex PCR, yet TCRdb's version contains in-frame clones alone and is incomplete. The sample records approximately 110,000 clones, 70% to 85% being singletons. Source material: PBMCs. The receptors come from a human donor in good health.

DNA of the CDR3: TGTGCCTGGAGTGTATCCGGGTACGAGCAGTACTTC. It is translated as CAWSVSGYEQYF. V is TRBV30 and J is TRBJ2-7; D is unclear. The CDR3 runs 12 residues. The V and J ends lost 0 bases and 4 bases respectively, with 7 bases between them. CDR1 and CDR2 (germline): GTSNPN, SVGIG (reference sequence).

This rearrangement joins TRBV7-8 to TRBJ1-1; D remains ambiguous. Germline loops: CDR1 SGHVS, CDR2 FQNEAQ. With 1 base removed from V and 4 bases from J, the gap between germline ends came to 16 bases. CDR3 size: 16 residues. CDR3 DNA sequence: TGTGCCAGCAGCTTAGGCGGAGGATTCTTGGGCACTGAAGCTTTCTTT. Its protein product is CASSLGGGFLGTEAFF.

This clone occurred a few times. J is TRBJ2-7 and V is TRBV4-2; TRBD2 might be the D (6 bases). Germline V CDR1 and CDR2: LGHNA, YNFKEQ. The CDR3 is 16 residues long. The V end lost 4 bases, the J end lost 0 bases, and 16 bases lay between the germline ends. The CDR3 sequence: CASSPGGNRPSYEQYF. The DNA of the CDR3 is TGTGCCAGCAGCCCTGGGGGGAACAGGCCCTCCTACGAGCAGTACTTC.

In its sample, this clone was seen once. The chain recombines TRBV28 with TRBJ1-3; no clear D. The CDR3 is 16 residues long. V lost 4 bases, J lost 0 bases, and 13 bases lay in between. Germline V gene data show CDR1 as MDHEN and CDR2 as SYDVKM. For the CDR3, the DNA is TGTGCCAGCAGTTCTCACAGTAAACCCTCTGGAAACACCATATATTTT. It encodes CASSSHSKPSGNTIYF.

In this sample, this clone turned up once. The V and J genes are TRBV19 and TRBJ1-5; 11 bases fit TRBD1. The CDR3 runs 17 residues. Germline CDR1 and CDR2: LNHDA and SQIVND (reference sequence). V shed 4 bases, J shed 2 bases, and the junction held 7 bases outside the gene matches. The CDR3 region has the DNA TGTGCCAGTAGTAGGGGACAGGGGGGAGCGGGCAATCAGCCCCAGCATTTT. It yields the protein CASSRGQGGAGNQPQHF.

This rearrangement joins TRBV15 to TRBJ2-3; TRBD2 aligns across 8 bases. The CDR3 has 15 residues. The ends lost 9 bases at V and 0 bases at J; junction bases unmatched: 8. Per the germline V gene, CDR1 is LNHNV and CDR2 is YYDKDF (reference sequence). The CDR3 sequence is CATSSGSQSTDTQYF. The CDR3 DNA follows: TGTGCCACTTCGAGCGGGAGCCAGAGCACAGATACGCAGTATTTT.

The V and J genes are TRBV5-4 and TRBJ2-6; D is unresolved. The CDR3 length is 15 residues. CDR1 SGHNT and CDR2 YYREEE come from the germline V gene (reference sequence). Between the trimmed V and J ends, which lost 2 bases and 0 bases, there was a span of 6 bases. The CDR3 bases are TGTGCCAGCAGCTTCGCAGTCTCTGGGGCCAACGTCCTGACTTTC. It encodes CASSFAVSGANVLTF.

This chain uses TRBV18 with TRBJ2-7; no definite D call. Germline CDR1 is KGHSH and CDR2 is LQKENI. The CDR3 has 16 residues. Trimming took 4 bases from V and 0 from J, leaving 16 bases between them. CDR3 loop: CASSRLGEFGSYEQYF. For the CDR3, the DNA is TGTGCCAGCTCACGTCTCGGAGAGTTCGGCTCCTACGAGCAGTACTTC.

The rearrangement links TRBV6-4 to TRBJ2-3, with D maybe TRBD2 (6 bases). The CDR3 loop spans 13 amino acids. V lost 4 bases, J lost 2 bases, and 7 bases lay in between. Germline values: CDR1 MRHNA, CDR2 SNTAGT. CDR3: CASSAGVTDTQYF. The CDR3 bases are TGTGCCAGCAGTGCGGGAGTCACAGATACGCAGTATTTT.

V gene TRBV6-6 combines with J gene TRBJ2-3, with TRBD1 identical over 7 bases. The CDR3 has 16 amino acids. Looked up from germline, CDR1 is MNHNY and CDR2 is SVGAGI (reference sequence). After removal of 7 bases from V and 2 bases from J, the junction contained 12 bases not matched to a gene. The DNA of the CDR3 is TGTGCCAGCATCTACACCCCCGGGACAGCCACAGATACGCAGTATTTT. Translating gives CASIYTPGTATDTQYF.

V is TRBV6-5 and J is TRBJ2-2; possible D gene TRBD1, 6 bases. Trimming left V 2 bases short and J 3 bases short, with 13 bases between. Germline lookup yields CDR1 MNHEY and CDR2 SVGAGI. This CDR3 has 16 residues. CDR3 loop: CASSYRQQGHTGELFF. CDR3 in DNA: TGTGCCAGCAGTTACAGGCAACAGGGTCACACCGGGGAGCTGTTTTTT.

The chain couples TRBV20-1 to TRBJ1-2; a possible D gene is TRBD1 (5 bases). Trimming removed 7 bases at V and 8 bases at J, with 11 bases between. Per the germline V gene, CDR1 is DFQATT and CDR2 is SNEGSKA (reference sequence). This CDR3 has 10 residues. CDR3 residues: CSVGAGGYTF. CDR3 in DNA: TGCAGTGTTGGGGCTGGGGGCTACACCTTC.

This chain uses TRBV6-5 with TRBJ1-2; possibly TRBD1 for D (5 bases). The CDR3 extends over 15 amino acids. The ends were cut back, 5 bases at V and 6 bases at J, with 19 bases in the middle. CDR1 and CDR2 from the germline V gene are MNHEY and SVGAGI. This chain's CDR3 is CASSLQLGVGDGYTF. The DNA of the CDR3 is TGTGCCAGCAGTCTCCAGCTAGGGGTCGGAGATGGCTACACCTTC.

A few counts support this clone. The sample holds other DNA sequences that translate to the same CDR3. The V and J genes are TRBV14 and TRBJ1-1, with unresolved D. CDR3 length: 12 amino acids. With 0 bases removed from V and 8 bases from J, the gap between germline ends came to 7 bases. Germline V gene lookup returns CDR1 SGHDN and CDR2 FVKESK. The CDR3 region has the DNA TGTGCCAGCAGCCAAGATGCAGGAGAAGCTTTCTTT. It translates to CASSQDAGEAFF.

This clone was found once. The V gene is TRBV5-1, the J gene TRBJ2-2; 10 bases fit TRBD2. Germline CDR1 SGHRS, CDR2 YFSETQ. The CDR3 sequence is 17 residues long. The V and J ends lost 1 base and 6 bases, in that order; junction bases with no gene match: 9. Here the CDR3 DNA reads TGCGCCAGCAGCTTGTCGCTAGCGGGAGACCCCCCCGGGGAGCTGTTTTTT. Translated: CASSLSLAGDPPGELFF.

V and J are TRBV19 and TRBJ1-2; 9 positions agree with TRBD1. The V gene end was trimmed by 3 bases and the J gene end by 2 bases; junction bases not matched to a gene: 1. Looked up from germline, CDR1 is LNHDA and CDR2 is SQIVND (reference sequence). This CDR3 region has 14 residues. CDR3: CASSIGTGNYGYTF. The CDR3 DNA reads TGTGCCAGTAGTATTGGGACAGGGAACTATGGCTACACCTTC.

The chain carries TRBV5-4 and TRBJ1-4; D is undetermined. Germline V gene data show CDR1 as SGHNT and CDR2 as YYREEE (reference sequence). V was trimmed by 4 bases and J by 7 bases, leaving 8 bases between them. This CDR3 comprises 12 residues. This chain's CDR3 is CASSDSSEKLFF. The DNA of the CDR3 is TGTGCCAGCAGCGACTCGAGTGAAAAACTGTTTTTT. Variable domain in full (rest from reference TRBV5-4 and TRBJ1-4): ETGVTQSPTHLIKTRGQQVTLRCSSQSGHNTVSWYQQALGQGPQFIFQYYREEENGRGNFPPRFSGLQFPNYSSELNVNALELDDSALYLCASSDSSEKLFFGSGTQLSVL.

The rearrangement links TRBV6-5 to TRBJ2-7, with 13 bases lining up with TRBD2. This CDR3 has 15 amino acids. Germline lookup yields CDR1 MNHEY and CDR2 SVGAGI. With V trimmed by 5 bases and J by 3 bases, 4 bases remained unmatched. The CDR3 loop reads CASSPRLAGGYEQYF. CDR3 coding DNA: TGTGCCAGCAGTCCAAGACTAGCGGGAGGCTACGAGCAGTACTTC.

The rearrangement links TRBV5-1 to TRBJ2-7; 10 bases are a match to TRBD1. Germline V gives CDR1 SGHRS, CDR2 YFSETQ. Trimming took 6 bases from V and 5 from J; bases not matched to a gene: 8. The CDR3 has 14 residues. This CDR3 is CASTRGTGENEQYF. CDR3 sequence (DNA): TGCGCCAGCACGAGAGGGACAGGGGAAAACGAGCAGTACTTC.

The chain couples TRBV27 to TRBJ1-1; D gene ambiguous. Between the trimmed V and J ends, which lost 2 bases and 5 bases, there was a span of 9 bases. CDR3 size: 13 residues. CDR1 and CDR2 from the germline V gene are MNHEY and SMNVEV (reference sequence). In DNA, the CDR3 is TGTGCCAGCAGTTTAAATCCGGGGACTGAAGCTTTCTTT. It is translated as CASSLNPGTEAFF.

The chain employs TRBV7-3 and TRBJ1-2, with D perhaps matching TRBD1 (6 bases). Trimming pared 0 bases from V and 6 bases from J, leaving 14 bases between. The CDR3 runs 15 residues. Germline CDR1 reads SGHTA; CDR2 reads FQGTGA. The DNA of the CDR3 is TGTGCCAGCAGCTTAACTGTAGCAGGGGTTGATGGCTACACCTTC. Protein product: CASSLTVAGVDGYTF.

CDR3 nucleotides: TGTGCCAGCAGTTACGAGGGGAACACTGAAGCTTTCTTT. Translated, it gives CASSYEGNTEAFF. This chain connects TRBV6-6 to TRBJ1-1, with unresolved D. The CDR3 is 13 residues long. The ends were cut back, 2 bases at V and 1 base at J, with 5 bases in the middle. Germline CDR1 MNHNY, CDR2 SVGAGI (reference sequence).

V is TRBV6-1 and J is TRBJ2-7; D uncertain. From germline, CDR1 is MNHNS and CDR2 SASEGT. The CDR3 extends over 15 amino acids. The V end lost 2 bases, the J end lost 0 bases, and 11 bases lay between the germline ends. CDR3 in DNA: TGTGCCAGCAGTGAAAGCAGGATTAGCTCCTACGAGCAGTACTTC. This encodes CASSESRISSYEQYF.

As for this clone: Other nucleotide sequences in the sample specify the same CDR3. V gene TRBV5-1 combines with J gene TRBJ1-4; TRBD1 might be the D (6 bases). CDR1 is SGHRS and CDR2 is YFSETQ in the germline V gene. The V end was cut by 4 bases, the J end by 5 bases, with 12 bases between. The CDR3 spans 14 residues. The DNA of the CDR3 is TGCGCCAGCAGCCCTGACAGGAAAAATGAAAAACTGTTTTTT. Protein sequence: CASSPDRKNEKLFF.

The V gene is TRBV15, the J gene TRBJ2-7; tentative D call: TRBD2 (6 bases). Looked up from germline, CDR1 is LNHNV and CDR2 is YYDKDF (reference sequence). This CDR3 is 15 amino acids long. V was trimmed by 1 base and J by 1 base, leaving 11 bases between them. CDR3 DNA sequence: TGTGCCACCAGCAGAGGGGGGGTAGGGTCCTACGAGCAGTACTTC. Translated, it gives CATSRGGVGSYEQYF.

The chain has TRBV28 and TRBJ1-5, with D maybe TRBD1 (6 bases). V lost 6 bases and J 3 bases, leaving 9 bases between the germline ends. The CDR3 consists of 13 residues. CDR1 MDHEN and CDR2 SYDVKM come from the germline V gene. The DNA of the CDR3 is TGTGCCAGCAGGACAGGTGACAATCAGCCCCAGCATTTT. As protein: CASRTGDNQPQHF.

This chain uses TRBV7-6 with TRBJ2-2, with a tentative D call TRBD1 (6 bases). V gave up 3 bases and J gave up 2 bases, with 10 bases separating them. CDR3 length: 15 amino acids. CDR1 is SGHVS, CDR2 FNYEAQ, per germline. The CDR3: CASSLDSYNTGELFF. Written as DNA, the CDR3 is TGTGCCAGCAGCTTGGACAGCTACAACACCGGGGAGCTGTTTTTT.

The J gene is TRBJ2-7, the V gene TRBV7-8, with D possibly being TRBD2 (5 bases). The CDR3 loop spans 13 amino acids. The V gene lost 5 bases and the J gene lost 2 bases, with 10 bases spanning the gap. The V gene's germline CDR1 is SGHVS and CDR2 FQNEAQ. CDR3 residues: CASSVAGTYEQYF. CDR3 nucleotide sequence: TGTGCCAGCAGCGTTGCCGGGACCTACGAGCAGTACTTC.

The genes are TRBV29-1 and TRBJ1-1, with D unresolved. This CDR3 region has 11 residues. Germline V lookup: CDR1 SQVTM, CDR2 ANQGSEA. V dropped 3 bases and J dropped 1 base, with 3 bases sitting between them. CDR3 amino acids: CSVDKNTEAFF. The CDR3 DNA reads as TGCAGCGTTGACAAGAACACTGAAGCTTTCTTT.

The chain recombines TRBV28 with TRBJ1-4; D possibly corresponds to TRBD1 (5 bases). Trimming stripped 4 bases from V and 8 bases from J, with 26 bases between. Germline values: CDR1 MDHEN, CDR2 SYDVKM. The CDR3 loop spans 18 amino acids. CDR3 nucleotides: TGTGCCAGCAGTTCACCGAGCGGGGCAGAAGGTTCCGGGGAAAAACTGTTTTTT. Translated, it gives CASSSPSGAEGSGEKLFF.

The chain employs TRBV29-1 and TRBJ2-3; tentative D call: TRBD2 (6 bases). The CDR3 loop spans 12 amino acids. Trimming took 6 bases from V and 8 from J, leaving 15 bases between them. Germline assignment: CDR1 SQVTM and CDR2 ANQGSEA. DNA for the CDR3: TGCAGCGTGGGGGACGGGGGAAGTACGCAGTATTTT. This translates into CSVGDGGSTQYF.

This clone was seen a few times. The rearrangement joins TRBV7-9 to TRBJ2-7; 7 bases align to TRBD1. V lost 4 bases to trimming and J lost 3 bases; unmatched junction nucleotides: 12. CDR3 size: 16 residues. Germline V CDR1 and CDR2: SEHNR, FQNEAQ (reference sequence). The CDR3 reads CASSYPRWTGDYEQYF. The DNA of the CDR3 is TGTGCCAGCAGCTATCCTCGATGGACAGGCGACTACGAGCAGTACTTC.